A selection of T cell receptor beta chains follows, all from one sample in a study of cytomegalovirus exposure and HLA in healthy donors. Sequenced by immunoSEQ multiplex PCR; TCRdb stores in-frame clones only, minus some. The sample has some 90,000 clones; around 80% are singletons. Sequencing input: PBMCs. The receptors were gathered from a woman aged 45-59 years in good health and CMV-seropositive. CDR3s include the opening cysteine and the closing phenylalanine or tryptophan. A D gene is named only where the DNA matches it firmly. Size is stated for part of the rows, as once, few or many counts, or as a class when the clone is expanded.

size	V	J	D	length	DNA	CDR3
-	TRBV5-5	TRBJ1-5	TRBD1	18	TGTGCCAGCAGCCCGACAGGGTATTCGCTCTGGCGCAATCAGCCCCAGCATTTT	CASSPTGYSLWRNQPQHF
-	TRBV7-8	TRBJ2-1	-	14	TGTGCCAGCTGCCGTGGGGAGCGGCCGGATGAGCAGTTCTTC	CASCRGERPDEQFF
-	TRBV15	TRBJ2-7	-	17	TGTGCCACCAGCAACAAATCCCCGGGGACTCCGGCTAACGAGCAGTACTTC	CATSNKSPGTPANEQYF
-	TRBV5-1	TRBJ2-1	-	16	TGCGCCAGCAGCCCTACAGGGACCCCCGACTACAATGAGCAGTTCTTC	CASSPTGTPDYNEQFF
once	TRBV30	TRBJ1-2	-	14	TGTGCCTGGAGTCGGGACTCAATACCCACTGGCTACACCTTC	CAWSRDSIPTGYTF
-	TRBV2	TRBJ2-4	TRBD2	16	TGTGCCAGCAGGCTAGCGGGAGGGATGGTCGGAAACATTCAGTACTTC	CASRLAGGMVGNIQYF
once	TRBV11-2	TRBJ1-3	-	14	TGTGCCAGCAGCTCCTCCCGCTCTGGAAACACCATATATTTT	CASSSSRSGNTIYF
few	TRBV30	TRBJ1-1	-	12	TGTGCCTGGAGTGAGAACAGCCCTGAAGCTTTCTTT	CAWSENSPEAFF
-	TRBV6-5	TRBJ2-1	-	13	TGTGCCAGCAGTTACTCGACTAGCAATGAGCAGTTCTTC	CASSYSTSNEQFF
-	TRBV5-1	TRBJ1-1	TRBD1	15	TGCGCCAGCAGCTGGGGGGGACAGGGGGGCACTGAAGCTTTCTTT	CASSWGGQGGTEAFF